A single sample is the source of the 5 T cell receptor beta chains below, sequenced in a study of Graves' ophthalmopathy and Graves' hyperthyroidism. The study amplified TCR beta CDR3 regions using RNA transcripts. First-round RT-PCR employed HTBI primers, with a second-round multiplex PCR after it. TCRdb processed the multiplex PCR reads anew with MiXCR; each CDR3 protein has one entry. This table holds fewer than 350,000 distinct CDR3 sequences, 15% to 20% found once. The sequencing sample was made of peripheral blood. These receptors were collected from an adult man with Graves' ophthalmopathy.

The chain is built from TRBV6-1 and TRBJ1-1; TRBD1 is a possible D gene (5 bases). V lost 6 bases, J lost 4 bases, and 21 bases lay in between. The CDR3 is 16 amino acids. Germline V lookup: CDR1 MNHNS, CDR2 SASEGT. The CDR3: CASRGPYVEQGTEAFF. CDR3 DNA: TGTGCCAGCAGAGGACCCTACGTAGAGCAGGGCACTGAAGCTTTCTTT.

This clonotype appeared many times. This sequence joins TRBV27 and TRBJ1-6; D may be TRBD1 (5 bases). CDR3 length: 14 residues. V lost 4 bases to trimming and J lost 10 bases, with 14 bases between them. The V gene's germline CDR1 is MNHEY and CDR2 SMNVEV (reference sequence). The CDR3 loop is CASSSLDSRSPLHF. As DNA, the CDR3 is TGTGCCAGCAGTTCACTAGACAGCCGATCACCCCTCCACTTT.

This clonotype has just a few counts. Written as DNA, the CDR3 is TGCGCCAGCAGCCAAGTGGCTAGCGAGGGCACCGGGGAGCTGTTTTTT. Protein: CASSQVASEGTGELFF. The rearrangement joins TRBV4-3 to TRBJ2-2; D possibly corresponds to TRBD2 (6 bases). The CDR3 covers 16 residues. Per the germline V gene, CDR1 is LGHNA and CDR2 is YSLEER. The V end was cut by 1 base, the J end by 4 bases, with 13 bases between.

Many counts were recorded for this clonotype. J is TRBJ1-1 and V is TRBV12-3 or TRBV12-4, with D possibly matching TRBD1 (5 bases). Trimming cost V 6 bases and J 7 bases, with 21 bases left between them. This CDR3 has 15 residues. Written as DNA, the CDR3 is TGTGCCAGCAGCAGAGAACCCGGGGGAATTAATGAAGCTTTCTTT. It encodes CASSREPGGINEAFF.

The chain has TRBV19 and TRBJ1-2, with no clear D. This CDR3 comprises 15 residues. The V gene's germline CDR1 is LNHDA and CDR2 SQIVND (reference sequence). The ends were cut back, 2 bases at V and 8 bases at J, with 18 bases in the middle. The CDR3 DNA follows: TGTGCCAGTAGTATAAAGTGGTCCCCGGATCACGGCTACACCTTC. Translating gives CASSIKWSPDHGYTF.